The rows below give T cell receptor beta chains drawn from one sample of a study of memory CD4+ T cells and cytomegalovirus serostatus. Sequencing used immunoSEQ multiplex PCR; TCRdb keeps in-frame clones, though not all of them. The table has 40,000 to 50,000 clones, around 76% seen once. Material: memory CD4+ T cells from blood. These receptors originate from an adult in good health and CMV-seropositive. Both conserved end residues are part of each CDR3. Fields, in order: CDR3 protein, clone size, J gene, V gene. A row's size may be missing; if present it is once, few, many or a size class.

CASSVDRDSSPYF . TRBJ2-4 TRBV9
CASSPTSGGVGEQFF . TRBJ2-1 TRBV19
CASSGDRDDQETQYF . TRBJ2-5 TRBV19
CASSPLGGGGSTEAFF . TRBJ1-1 TRBV13
CASSLAAGDENTGELFF . TRBJ2-2 TRBV5-5
CASSFPWETQYF . TRBJ2-5 TRBV11-1
CASSLMSEAEAFF few TRBJ1-1 TRBV7-3
CASSPGQAGHEKLFF . TRBJ1-4 TRBV5-8
CASRGEKLFF . TRBJ1-4 TRBV2
CASSYSGGGTDTQYF medium-sized TRBJ2-3 TRBV11-2
CASVLSGNTGELFF . TRBJ2-2 TRBV7-2
CASSRLRGNTEAFF . TRBJ1-1 TRBV7-2
CASTRGPGGGYEQYF medium-sized TRBJ2-7 TRBV4-1
CASSPGTNLGQETQYF . TRBJ2-5 TRBV19
CASSYSNELGYTF . TRBJ1-2 TRBV6-6
CASTLDSAFTGELFF once TRBJ2-2 TRBV27
CASSGQGSNQPQHF . TRBJ1-5 TRBV6-6
CASSLGQEDTEAFF . TRBJ1-1 TRBV7-2
CASSYSMQVIGEKLFF . TRBJ1-4 TRBV6-5
CASSPRQGQSTDTQYF . TRBJ2-3 TRBV7-4
CASSSQGLGMFF . TRBJ2-1 TRBV2
CASSADANSYNSPLHF . TRBJ1-6 TRBV9
CASSSGGDSYNEQFF . TRBJ2-1 TRBV6-5
CASTRDFFYEQYF . TRBJ2-7 TRBV6-1
CASSPSGETQYF . TRBJ2-5 TRBV11-2
CASSQGISRPYGYTF . TRBJ1-2 TRBV4-2
CASSELPADEKLFF . TRBJ1-4 TRBV6-1
CASSWSSGTGELFF once TRBJ2-2 TRBV11-2
CASSARLDEQFF . TRBJ2-1 TRBV5-4
CASSLKSGRPEAFF . TRBJ1-1 TRBV7-9
CASSITVGTSAEQYF once TRBJ2-7 TRBV19
CASSFEGNEQFF . TRBJ2-1 TRBV5-4
CASSEASGGGETQYF . TRBJ2-5 TRBV10-1
CASSREGDSSLYGYTF . TRBJ1-2 TRBV7-2
CASSQVATDQTYGYTF . TRBJ1-2 TRBV4-2
CASSESGSQDEQYF . TRBJ2-7 TRBV10-1
CASSSGGNQETQYF . TRBJ2-5 TRBV5-1
CASSLGASGGADTQYF . TRBJ2-3 TRBV7-2
CASSLRGDNTEAFF . TRBJ1-1 TRBV7-3
CASSLARVSNYGYTF . TRBJ1-2 TRBV7-2
CASRIIGGLADTQYF few TRBJ2-3 TRBV27